One sample yielded the 21 T cell receptor beta chains listed below, sequenced in a study of T cells after yellow fever vaccination. TCRdb processed the 5' RACE reads anew with MiXCR; each CDR3 protein has one entry. The repertoire has 300,000 or so distinct CDR3 sequences, around 7.3% of them found once; the top ten carry roughly a sixth. Material: PBMCs, obtained about 41 days after the first yellow fever vaccination. These receptors came from a man aged 18 to 35 who received the YFV17D yellow fever vaccine.

This clonotype was seen at least ten times. J is TRBJ2-5 and V is TRBV20-1; TRBD2 is a possible D gene (5 bases). V was clipped by 1 base and J by 3 bases, with 9 bases between them. The germline V gene has CDR1 DFQATT and CDR2 SNEGSKA (reference sequence). This CDR3 spans 13 amino acids. The DNA of the CDR3 is TGCAGTGCTAGAGTAGCCGGGAAAGAGACCCAGTACTTC. It translates to CSARVAGKETQYF.

V is TRBV9 and J is TRBJ2-7, with D tentatively TRBD1 (6 bases). V lost 4 bases and J 2 bases, leaving 13 bases between the germline ends. The CDR3 consists of 14 residues. Germline assignment: CDR1 SGDLS and CDR2 YYNGEE. This chain's CDR3 is CASSYAEGAYEQYF. As DNA, the CDR3 is TGTGCCAGCAGCTATGCAGAGGGGGCCTACGAGCAGTACTTC.

The chain links TRBV5-1 to TRBJ2-2; 8 nucleotides match TRBD1. The CDR3 spans 16 residues. V shed 2 bases and J 0 bases; nucleotides not matched to a gene: 3. Germline CDR1 and CDR2: SGHRS and YFSETQ. The CDR3 DNA follows: TGCGCCAGCAGCTTTATGACAGGGGCGAACACCGGGGAGCTGTTTTTT. Translation: CASSFMTGANTGELFF.

The table lists this clonotype with a few counts. This chain connects TRBV7-9 to TRBJ1-1; no clear D. This CDR3 spans 13 amino acids. Germline loops: CDR1 SEHNR, CDR2 FQNEAQ (reference sequence). The ends were cut back, 7 bases at V and 3 bases at J, with 12 bases in the middle. The CDR3 DNA reads as TGTGCCAGCAACCCAGTAACACACACTGAAGCTTTCTTT. Translation: CASNPVTHTEAFF.

This clonotype showed up just a few times. This chain connects TRBV20-1 to TRBJ1-1; TRBD1 matches 10 bases. V lost 5 bases to trimming and J lost 5 bases; unmatched junction nucleotides: 8. The germline V gene has CDR1 DFQATT and CDR2 SNEGSKA (reference sequence). This CDR3 spans 14 amino acids. CDR3 nucleotide sequence: TGCAGTGCTCCTCGACAGGGGGCGATTACTGAAGCTTTCTTT. This sequence encodes CSAPRQGAITEAFF.

CDR3 nucleotide sequence: TGTGCCAGCAGCCGCGCCGAGGTTCTAGCTGAGCGGGAGCAGTTCTTC. Residues: CASSRAEVLAEREQFF. This chain joins TRBV7-2 and TRBJ2-1; a possible D gene is TRBD2 (5 bases). V dropped 5 bases and J dropped 10 bases, with 24 bases sitting between them. Germline lookup yields CDR1 SGHTA and CDR2 FQGNSA. The CDR3 has 16 amino acids.

This clonotype was observed many times. The genes are TRBV7-2 and TRBJ2-7, with 8 bases fitting TRBD2. CDR3 length equals 13 residues. Trimming cost V 6 bases and J 0 bases; bases outside gene matches: 1. Germline CDR1 SGHTA, CDR2 FQGNSA. The CDR3: CASRGTSSYEQYF. CDR3 nucleotides: TGTGCCAGCAGGGGGACTAGCTCCTACGAGCAGTACTTC.

This clonotype was seen at least ten times. The chain couples TRBV20-1 to TRBJ1-1; 9 bases agree with TRBD1. CDR3 size: 12 residues. The trim removed 6 bases at V and 4 bases at J, leaving 3 bases unmatched. Germline V lookup: CDR1 DFQATT, CDR2 SNEGSKA (reference sequence). CDR3 region: CSARQGGTEAFF. For the CDR3, the DNA is TGCAGTGCGCGACAGGGGGGCACTGAAGCTTTCTTT.

This clonotype was detected a few times. V gene TRBV7-2 combines with J gene TRBJ2-3; TRBD2 agrees at 9 bases. The CDR3 totals 15 residues. Germline values: CDR1 SGHTA, CDR2 FQGNSA. Trimming at V came to 5 bases and at J to 4 bases, leaving 7 bases not matched to a gene. The CDR3 sequence is CASSPLAGWADTQYF. CDR3 bases: TGTGCCAGCAGCCCCCTAGCGGGGTGGGCAGATACGCAGTATTTT.

This clonotype was detected many times. The rearrangement joins TRBV7-2 to TRBJ2-3; D gene ambiguous. Germline CDR1 SGHTA, CDR2 FQGNSA. The V gene lost 1 base and the J gene lost 4 bases, with 9 bases spanning the gap. The length of the CDR3 is 14 residues. For the CDR3, the DNA is TGTGCCAGCAGCTTAGTACGGCTGGCAGATACGCAGTATTTT. Amino acid sequence: CASSLVRLADTQYF.

The chain links TRBV11-1 to TRBJ2-5, with D possibly being TRBD1 (5 bases). Trimming took off 1 base at V and 0 bases at J, with 9 bases between the two ends. Germline-derived CDR1 and CDR2 are SGHAT and FQDESV (reference sequence). This CDR3 is built from 15 residues. In DNA, the CDR3 is TGTGCCAGCAGCTTAGGACGACAGTACCAAGAGACCCAGTACTTC. Protein product: CASSLGRQYQETQYF.

This chain connects TRBV6-6 to TRBJ1-3, with D hard to call. V gave up 6 bases and J gave up 11 bases, with 14 bases separating them. Germline V gives CDR1 MNHNY, CDR2 SVGAGI (reference sequence). The CDR3 extends over 12 amino acids. Written as DNA, the CDR3 is TGTGCCAGCAGCCCCGACCGAGACCCCATATATTTT. Amino acid sequence: CASSPDRDPIYF.

The V gene is TRBV3-1, the J gene TRBJ2-3, with TRBD1 as a possible D gene (5 bases). The germline CDR1 and CDR2 sequences are LGHDT and YNNKEL (reference sequence). The CDR3 consists of 17 residues. Trimming removed 2 bases from V and 5 bases from J, with 20 bases in between. CDR3: CASSQPRSPGRQDTQYF. In DNA, the CDR3 is TGTGCCAGCAGCCAACCCCGGAGCCCAGGGCGGCAAGATACGCAGTATTTT.

The CDR3 nucleotides read TGTGCCAGCAGCGTCGACAGGGCGAAGGTCTACGAGCAGTACTTC. It encodes CASSVDRAKVYEQYF. The rearrangement uses TRBV5-4 and TRBJ2-7, with 7 nucleotides matching TRBD1. The CDR3 is made up of 15 amino acids. From germline, CDR1 is SGHNT and CDR2 YYREEE (reference sequence). With V trimmed by 4 bases and J by 3 bases, 10 bases remained unmatched.

The chain joins TRBV10-3 to TRBJ1-6; 8 nucleotides line up with TRBD1. The V gene's germline CDR1 is ENHRY and CDR2 SYGVKD. The CDR3 contains 17 residues. The J segment lost 1 base and the V segment lost 3 bases, leaving 5 bases of the junction unmatched. CDR3 sequence (DNA): TGTGCCATCAGTGACAGGGGGCAAGGGTCCTATAATTCACCCCTCCACTTT. Amino acids: CAISDRGQGSYNSPLHF.

The chain joins TRBV7-2 to TRBJ2-1, with D unresolved. Germline CDR1 and CDR2: SGHTA and FQGNSA. Deletions cut 3 bases from V and 5 bases from J, with 5 bases between. This CDR3 has 12 residues. CDR3 sequence reads: CASSFQNNEQFF. CDR3 coding DNA: TGTGCCAGCAGCTTTCAGAACAATGAGCAGTTCTTC. The variable domain in full, completed from reference TRBV7-2 and TRBJ2-1, reads GAGVSQSPSNKVTEKGKDVELRCDPISGHTALYWYRQSLGQGLEFLIYFQGNSAPDKSGLPSDRFSAERTGGSVSTLTIQRTQQEDSAVYLCASSFQNNEQFFGPGTRLTVL.

This clonotype has a handful of counts. The rearrangement links TRBV7-2 to TRBJ1-1; TRBD1 matches 9 bases. Germline V gene sequence: CDR1 SGHTA, CDR2 FQGNSA. Unmatched junction bases numbered 8, after V lost 4 bases and J lost 5 bases. The CDR3 extends over 15 amino acids. Written as DNA, the CDR3 is TGTGCCAGCAGCTGGGGGACAGGGTCGAATACTGAAGCTTTCTTT. This sequence encodes CASSWGTGSNTEAFF.

This chain links TRBV11-2 with TRBJ1-2, with TRBD1 identical over 7 bases. The junction had 9 bases not matched to a gene; V was cut back by 5 bases and J by 3 bases. CDR3 length equals 15 residues. The germline CDR1 and CDR2 sequences are SGHAT and FQNNGV. CDR3 sequence (DNA): TGTGCCAGCAGCCCAGGGGGGACGGCGGACTATGGCTACACCTTC. Translation: CASSPGGTADYGYTF.

This chain uses TRBV2 with TRBJ2-2; D is ambiguous. In germline, CDR1 is SNHLY, CDR2 FYNNEI. Trimming shortened V by 4 bases and J by 2 bases, and 11 bases separated the two germline ends. The CDR3 spans 15 residues. The CDR3 sequence: CASSAAQTNTGELFF. The CDR3 region has the DNA TGTGCCAGCAGTGCAGCACAGACTAACACCGGGGAGCTGTTTTTT.

This rearrangement joins TRBV10-3 to TRBJ2-3, with a weak D call TRBD1 (5 bases). The length of the CDR3 is 14 residues. Trimming cost V 3 bases and J 3 bases, with 10 bases left between them. Germline CDR1 is ENHRY and CDR2 is SYGVKD. The CDR3 DNA reads TGTGCCATCAGTGATAGACAGTCAACAGATACGCAGTATTTT. It yields the protein CAISDRQSTDTQYF.

This clonotype was recorded at least ten times. This rearrangement joins TRBV5-6 to TRBJ1-6; the D is unclear. Germline V lookup: CDR1 SGHDT, CDR2 YYEEEE. The CDR3 extends over 13 amino acids. V gave up 3 bases and J gave up 6 bases, with 7 bases separating them. The DNA for the CDR3 is TGTGCCAGCAGCTCATGGGCTAATTCACCCCTCCACTTT. Protein sequence: CASSSWANSPLHF. Looking up the rest from reference TRBV5-6 and TRBJ1-6 gives the full variable domain: DAGVTQSPTHLIKTRGQQVTLRCSPKSGHDTVSWYQQALGQGPQFIFQYYEEEERQRGNFPDRFSGHQFPNYSSELNVNALLLGDSALYLCASSSWANSPLHFGNGTRLTVT.